This T cell receptor (beta chain) was observed in a study of immune evolution from preneoplasia to lung adenocarcinoma. The study's findings and limits: Normal lung had highest clonality; later lesions appeared denser, more diverse. From normal lung to invasive adenocarcinoma, top clone frequencies appeared to decrease.

V lost 4 bases to trimming and J lost 0 bases, with 11 bases between them. This CDR3 has 16 residues. Germline CDR1 reads SGDLS; CDR2 reads YYNGEE. Patients had resection in Japan or China between about 2013 and 2018. Profiling relied on immunoSEQ multiplex PCR, and the TCRdb table lists in-frame clones only, not all of them. Among some 3,600 clones, 75% to 85% were seen once, and the ten largest hold around 12%. Remarks on this clone: What it binds is unknown.

This TCR came from an older person with lung adenocarcinoma. V usage is TRBV9 and J usage is TRBJ1-6; D not certain. Sequencing was done on a sample of FFPE adjacent normal lung tissue. The CDR3 coding sequence is TGTGCCAGCAGCCCGACGGGTAGCTCCTATAATTCACCCCTCCACTTT. It translates to CASSPTGSSYNSPLHF.